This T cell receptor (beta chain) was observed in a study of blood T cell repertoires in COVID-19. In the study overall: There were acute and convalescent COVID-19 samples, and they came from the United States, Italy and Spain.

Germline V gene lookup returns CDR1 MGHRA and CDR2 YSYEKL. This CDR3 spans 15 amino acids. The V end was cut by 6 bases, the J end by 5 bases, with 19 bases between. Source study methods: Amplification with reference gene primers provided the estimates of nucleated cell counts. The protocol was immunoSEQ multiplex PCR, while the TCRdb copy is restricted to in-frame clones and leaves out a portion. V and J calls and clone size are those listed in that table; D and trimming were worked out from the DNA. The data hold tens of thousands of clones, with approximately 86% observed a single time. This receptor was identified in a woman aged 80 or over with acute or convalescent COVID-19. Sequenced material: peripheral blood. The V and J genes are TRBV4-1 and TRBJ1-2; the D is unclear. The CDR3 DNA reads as TGCGCCAGCAGACGACGGGATTTCGAACGATATGGCTACACCTTC. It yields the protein CASRRRDFERYGYTF.